This is a list of T cell receptor beta chains from one sample in a study of cytomegalovirus exposure and HLA in healthy donors. Using immunoSEQ multiplex PCR, the repertoire was profiled, and TCRdb retains in-frame clones only, with some absent. Of about 150,000 clones in the sample, 60% to 85% were seen once. The sequenced sample was PBMCs. Source of these receptors: a middle-aged woman in good health and CMV-seronegative. Both conserved end residues are part of each CDR3. A D gene is named only where the DNA matches it firmly. Expanded clones get a size class; other rows say once, few or many, or leave the size out.

V gene,CDR3 length,clone size,D gene,J gene,CDR3 DNA,CDR3 protein
TRBV27,14,-,-,TRBJ2-3,TGTGCCAGCAGTTTATCCCATCTAGAAGATACGCAGTATTTT,CASSLSHLEDTQYF
TRBV2,15,-,-,TRBJ1-1,TGTGCCAGCACCGTCGGGGGGCCGATCAGTTCTGAAGCTTTCTTT,CASTVGGPISSEAFF
TRBV5-4,16,-,-,TRBJ2-7,TGTGCCAGCAGCTTGGCGGCAAAGCAGGGTAGGAACGAGCAGTACTTC,CASSLAAKQGRNEQYF
TRBV27,14,-,-,TRBJ1-6,TGTGCCAGCAGACGGGAGTACTATAATTCACCCCTCCACTTT,CASRREYYNSPLHF
TRBV5-1,15,once,-,TRBJ2-3,TGCGCCAGCACCCCACGGCCAGGGTCGGCAGATACGCAGTATTTT,CASTPRPGSADTQYF
TRBV27,16,-,TRBD1,TRBJ1-6,TGTGCCAGCAGTTTAACCGGACAGGGAGCCGGTTCACCCCTCCACTTT,CASSLTGQGAGSPLHF
TRBV7-8,15,few,-,TRBJ1-4,TGTGCCAGCAGCTTCTCCGGGAGGGCTAATGAAAAACTGTTTTTT,CASSFSGRANEKLFF
TRBV10-3,14,-,TRBD1,TRBJ1-2,TGTGCCATCAGTGATTCGACAGGGTTGGGCGGCTACACCTTC,CAISDSTGLGGYTF
TRBV6-5,14,-,-,TRBJ2-7,TGTGCCAGCAGTTACTCGCACAGCTCTTACGAGCAGTACTTC,CASSYSHSSYEQYF
TRBV2,14,-,-,TRBJ2-7,TGTGCCAGCAGTGACGGAGGATTCTCCTACGAGCAGTACTTC,CASSDGGFSYEQYF
TRBV5-1,20,-,TRBD2,TRBJ2-2,TGCGCCAGCAGCCTAAAACCCGGGACTAGCGGGGGGTTTAACACCGGGGAGCTGTTTTTT,CASSLKPGTSGGFNTGELFF
TRBV7-3,15,-,TRBD1,TRBJ2-7,TGTGCCAGCAGCCCCACCGGGACAGGGCAATACGAGCAGTACTTC,CASSPTGTGQYEQYF
TRBV4-1,14,once,TRBD1,TRBJ1-1,TGCGCCAGCAGCCCGCGGGACAGGGGCACTGAAGCTTTCTTT,CASSPRDRGTEAFF
TRBV5-1,14,-,-,TRBJ2-1,TGCGCCAGCGCAAACGGGGGCTCCTACAATGAGCAGTTCTTC,CASANGGSYNEQFF
TRBV5-6,15,-,TRBD1,TRBJ2-3,TGTGCCAGCAGCTCCAACAGGGGGCTCACAGATACGCAGTATTTT,CASSSNRGLTDTQYF
TRBV2,15,once,-,TRBJ2-2,TGTGCCAGCAAGGACAACCTTGTCAACACCGGGGAGCTGTTTTTT,CASKDNLVNTGELFF
TRBV28,15,-,-,TRBJ1-1,TGTGCCAGCAGCCCTCTGAAGAAGTACAGCACTGAAGCTTTCTTT,CASSPLKKYSTEAFF
TRBV14,13,-,TRBD1,TRBJ2-7,TGTGCCAGCAGCACGGGACAGGGGAACGAGCAGTACTTC,CASSTGQGNEQYF
TRBV9,14,once,-,TRBJ1-1,TGTGCCAGCAGCGGGGGACTCTTGAACACTGAAGCTTTCTTT,CASSGGLLNTEAFF
TRBV6-5,15,-,-,TRBJ2-3,TGTGCCAGCAGTTCCGGACAGACAGGCACAGATACGCAGTATTTT,CASSSGQTGTDTQYF
TRBV10-1,11,-,-,TRBJ2-1,TGCGCCAGCAGTGCTTACAATGAGCAGTTCTTC,CASSAYNEQFF
TRBV27,14,-,-,TRBJ2-2,TGTGCCAGCAGGGACAGTCCGAACACCGGGGAGCTGTTTTTT,CASRDSPNTGELFF
TRBV5-1,13,-,-,TRBJ1-2,TGCGCCAGCGCCCCCAGGGGCGACTATGGCTACACCTTC,CASAPRGDYGYTF
TRBV18,13,-,-,TRBJ1-4,TGTGCCAGCTCACGGGGGAGGGATGAAAAACTGTTTTTT,CASSRGRDEKLFF
TRBV11-2,16,few,-,TRBJ2-1,TGTGCCAGCAGCAACCTATTACGGGATAGGTACAATGAGCAGTTCTTC,CASSNLLRDRYNEQFF
TRBV9,15,-,TRBD1,TRBJ1-2,TGTGCCAGCACCAGATCGGGACAGCCTAACTATGGCTACACCTTC,CASTRSGQPNYGYTF
TRBV5-4,15,once,-,TRBJ1-2,TGTGCCAGCAGCTTGGGCGGGCGGGTGACTGGCGGCTACACCTTC,CASSLGGRVTGGYTF
TRBV6-5,11,-,TRBD1,TRBJ2-5,TGTGCCAGCAGTTACCAGGGGGCCCAGTACTTC,CASSYQGAQYF
TRBV29-1,16,-,TRBD1,TRBJ1-5,TGCAGCTCTTGCCGGGGACAGGGAAAAGGCAATCAGCCCCAGCATTTT,CSSCRGQGKGNQPQHF
TRBV18,14,-,-,TRBJ1-2,TGTGCCAGCTCGCCTAACCGAGCTAACTATGGCTACACCTTC,CASSPNRANYGYTF
TRBV6-1,14,-,TRBD1,TRBJ2-7,TGTGCCAGCAGTGAAGTGGGGACAGACCACGAGCAGTACTTC,CASSEVGTDHEQYF
TRBV7-9,17,few,TRBD2,TRBJ2-7,TGTGCCAGCAGCTTTGGGGGCCCTGCGGGGGGCATATACGAGCAGTACTTC,CASSFGGPAGGIYEQYF
TRBV12-5,15,few,-,TRBJ2-5,TGTGCTAGTGGTTTGGAATGGCAGACACAAGAGACCCAGTACTTC,CASGLEWQTQETQYF
TRBV2,14,once,-,TRBJ1-2,TGTGCCAGCAGTCCGCGGGGATCGGACTATAGCTACACCTTC,CASSPRGSDYSYTF
TRBV18,14,-,TRBD1,TRBJ2-7,TGTGCCAGCTCTCCCGGGACAGGGGGGTACGAGCAGTACTTC,CASSPGTGGYEQYF
TRBV15,15,-,TRBD1,TRBJ1-6,TGTGCCACCAGCAGAGCCGGGACAGCAGATTCACCCCTCCACTTT,CATSRAGTADSPLHF
TRBV4-1,13,-,TRBD1,TRBJ1-2,TGCGCCAGCAGCCTAGACAGGGGATATGGCTACACCTTC,CASSLDRGYGYTF
TRBV7-8,13,-,TRBD2,TRBJ2-7,TGTGCCAGCAGCCTGACTAGCGGATACGAGCAGTACTTC,CASSLTSGYEQYF
TRBV5-1,13,few,-,TRBJ1-1,TGCGCCAGCAGCGGATACAGAACCACTGAAGCTTTCTTT,CASSGYRTTEAFF
TRBV2,15,-,-,TRBJ2-2,TGTGCCAGCAGTGAAGAGCGGCGCTACACCGGGGAGCTGTTTTTT,CASSEERRYTGELFF
TRBV2,17,-,-,TRBJ1-5,TGTGCCAGCAGTGAATCGTTCGGAGGGCATAGCAATCAGCCCCAGCATTTT,CASSESFGGHSNQPQHF
TRBV27,17,-,-,TRBJ1-1,TGTGCCAGCAGCTCCCGCAGGCGGGGGGGAACGAACACTGAAGCTTTCTTT,CASSSRRRGGTNTEAFF
TRBV6-5,14,-,-,TRBJ2-2,TGTGCCAGCAGGCCCGGGGGTCTTCCCGGGGAGCTGTTTTTT,CASRPGGLPGELFF
TRBV10-3,15,-,-,TRBJ1-3,TGTGCCATCAGTGCTTCCCAGGGTTTAGGAAACACCATATATTTT,CAISASQGLGNTIYF
TRBV15,13,-,-,TRBJ1-1,TGTGCCACCAGCTGGGGACACAACACTGAAGCTTTCTTT,CATSWGHNTEAFF
TRBV4-2,16,-,-,TRBJ2-2,TGTGCCAGCAGCCAAGAACCAGCGGCAAACACCGGGGAGCTGTTTTTT,CASSQEPAANTGELFF
TRBV4-1,13,few,-,TRBJ2-3,TGCGCCAGCAGCCAACTAGCCCCAGATACGCAGTATTTT,CASSQLAPDTQYF
TRBV15,14,-,-,TRBJ2-3,TGTGCCACCAGCAACCCCACTAGCACAGATACGCAGTATTTT,CATSNPTSTDTQYF